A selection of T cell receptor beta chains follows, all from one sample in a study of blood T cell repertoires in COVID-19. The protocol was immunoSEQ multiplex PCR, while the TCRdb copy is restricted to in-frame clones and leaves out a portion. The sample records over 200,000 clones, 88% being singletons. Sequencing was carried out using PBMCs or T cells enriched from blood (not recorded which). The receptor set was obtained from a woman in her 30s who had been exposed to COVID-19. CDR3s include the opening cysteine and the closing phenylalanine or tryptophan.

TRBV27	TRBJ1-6	CASSSLLTGYNSPLHF
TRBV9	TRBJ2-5	CASSVVLRLASSHFQETQYF
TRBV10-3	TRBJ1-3	CAISEWLVETSGNTIYF
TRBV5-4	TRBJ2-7	CASSLGRVGGEQYF
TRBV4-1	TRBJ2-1	CASSNGEGLVLTSSYNEQFF
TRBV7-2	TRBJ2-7	CASSRTSGVRNYEQYF
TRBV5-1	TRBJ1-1	CASSLGRQVERKF
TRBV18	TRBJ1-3	CASSPSTVTSGNTIYF
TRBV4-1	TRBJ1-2	CASSHPGQGQVSYTF
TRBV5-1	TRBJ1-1	CASSFRDMNTEAFF
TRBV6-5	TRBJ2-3	CASSYGGLEDTQYF
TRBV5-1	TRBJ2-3	CASSGRASTDTQYF
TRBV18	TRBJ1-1	CASSPLHRQMNTEAFF
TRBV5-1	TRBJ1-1	CASSAGPTEAFF
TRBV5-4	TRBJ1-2	CASSLDDRGANTF
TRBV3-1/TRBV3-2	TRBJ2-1	CASSHLIPSSYNEQFF
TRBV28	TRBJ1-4	CASSIRQGADEKLFF
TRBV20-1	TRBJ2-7	CSASWGQGRGEQYF
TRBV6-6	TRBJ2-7	CASSYSSSSYEQYF
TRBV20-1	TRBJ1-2	CSTTGGYTF
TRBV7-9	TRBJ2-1	CASRGLAGDNEQFF
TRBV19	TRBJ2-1	CASSGRLAGVLNEQFF
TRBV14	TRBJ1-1	CASSPVRGTNTEAFF
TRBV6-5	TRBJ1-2	CATRWGGYGYTF
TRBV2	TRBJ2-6	CASMGLAGRSSGANVLTF